The entry below gives a single TCR beta chain sequence along with its context. Profiling relied on immunoSEQ multiplex PCR, and the TCRdb table lists in-frame clones only, not all of them. This sample has roughly 150,000 clones, with around 80% found just once. These data are taken from a study of blood T cell repertoires in COVID-19. As for the study in general: Italy, Spain and the United States were the sources of the convalescent and acute COVID-19 samples.

The CDR3 runs to 15 residues. Germline assignment: CDR1 SGHVS and CDR2 FQNEAQ. V gave up 1 base and J gave up 0 bases; unmatched junction bases: 2. Categorization into cohorts depended on clinical history that participants reported. A PCR-confirmed or clinician-diagnosed COVID-19 case had contacted exposed participants within 2 weeks of entry. The chain combines TRBV7-8 with TRBJ2-7; 8 nucleotides align to TRBD2. Sequencing was performed on PBMCs or T cells enriched from blood (not recorded which). The receptor was isolated from a man in his 70s who had been exposed to COVID-19. The DNA for the CDR3 is TGTGCCAGCAGCTTAGAGCGGGAGAGCTCCTACGAGCAGTACTTC. Encoded protein: CASSLERESSYEQYF.